This T cell receptor beta chain is from a study of T-cell reconstitution after alpha-beta-depleted transplantation in children. The CDR3 totals 14 residues. V shed 1 base, J shed 4 bases, and the junction held 2 bases outside the gene matches. Germline-derived CDR1 and CDR2 are SGHRS and YFSETQ. A TCRbeta library incorporating unique molecular identifiers was prepared. TCRdb passed the PCR reads through MiXCR, listing each CDR3 protein once. This sample carries approximately 230,000 distinct CDR3 sequences, about 26% of them seen once, and the ten largest clones take about 2.6%. There are many counts of this clonotype.

This sample comprised PBMCs, obtained before TCRalphabeta/CD19-depleted stem cell transplant. The V call is TRBV5-1, the J call TRBJ2-7, with 10 bases fitting TRBD2. The TCR sequence derives from a girl aged 2 to 9 with Fanconi anemia, due to receive a stem cell transplant. Here the CDR3 reads CASSLPSGGYEQYF. The CDR3 nucleotides are TGCGCCAGCAGCTTGCCTAGCGGGGGTTACGAGCAGTACTTC.